The TCR beta chain under discussion was sequenced for a study of blood T cells in healthy people across ages. A second PCR of roughly 7 to 11 cycles used a sample-barcoded 5' primer and a J-beta primer mix. TCRdb reprocessed the 5' RACE reads via MiXCR and lists one record per CDR3 protein. The data contain about 1.1 million distinct CDR3 sequences, around two fifths of them seen just once; the ten biggest clones take up around 13%. CDR3 length: 16 residues. V shed 6 bases and J 3 bases; nucleotides not matched to a gene: 11. A few counts support this clonotype. The sequence was collected from a man younger than 35 in good health. Sequencing was performed on blood. V usage is TRBV12-3 or TRBV12-4 and J usage is TRBJ2-4; 7 bases are shared with TRBD2. The CDR3 region is CASSADGEGLKNIQYF. The CDR3 DNA is TGTGCCAGCAGCGCCGACGGGGAGGGCCTCAAAAACATTCAGTACTTC.